This T cell receptor beta chain was documented in a study of T cell responses to AZD1222 COVID-19 vaccine. Notes on this clone: Its antigen is as yet unknown.

Sequenced by immunoSEQ multiplex PCR; TCRdb stores in-frame clones only, minus some. The sample has more than 85,000 clones, 85% to 90% seen once. Germline-derived CDR1 and CDR2 are SGHTA and FQGNSA. This CDR3 comprises 14 residues. V shed 5 bases, J shed 6 bases, and the junction held 5 bases outside the gene matches. Study-wide results and caveats: Along spike, vaccine-associated CD4 TCRs were found throughout, with dominance at 160-218 and 743-854. Spike-specific TCR breadth and depth grew following two AZD1222 doses. Among spike-specific TCRs, nearly half reportedly target unmutated variant regions.

The chain joins TRBV7-2 to TRBJ2-7, with 12 bases aligning to TRBD2. The clonotype comes from an adult in good health. This specimen was peripheral blood, taken on day 0 of AZD1222 vaccination. In DNA, the CDR3 is TGTGCCAGCAGCCTACTAGCGGGAGGTAGCGAGCAGTACTTC. Protein product: CASSLLAGGSEQYF.